The entry below gives a single T cell receptor beta chain sequence along with its context. The antigen is undetermined. Adult donors, all healthy and HIV-negative, had no recent acute infections or vaccinations. These data originate in a study of shared clonotypes between healthy human individuals. The CDR3 totals 12 residues. Germline-derived CDR1 and CDR2 are MNHEY and SVGAGI. Trimming shortened V by 4 bases and J by 7 bases, and 10 bases separated the two germline ends. Assay used: immunoSEQ multiplex PCR; TCRdb lists only in-frame clones, some missing. Here the sample spans roughly 2 million clones, approximately 95% being singletons. Whole-study results and caveats: Blood alone was sampled, and tissue repertoires likely differ.

The chain carries TRBV6-5 and TRBJ1-2, with a tentative D call TRBD1 (6 bases). This receptor was taken from a man aged 18 to 29 in good health. Sequenced material: naive CD4+ T cells sorted from blood. Subset of the sample: CD45RA+ positively selected. The CDR3 DNA reads TGTGCCAGCAGTTCGAAGACAGGTGGCTACACCTTC. It encodes CASSSKTGGYTF.